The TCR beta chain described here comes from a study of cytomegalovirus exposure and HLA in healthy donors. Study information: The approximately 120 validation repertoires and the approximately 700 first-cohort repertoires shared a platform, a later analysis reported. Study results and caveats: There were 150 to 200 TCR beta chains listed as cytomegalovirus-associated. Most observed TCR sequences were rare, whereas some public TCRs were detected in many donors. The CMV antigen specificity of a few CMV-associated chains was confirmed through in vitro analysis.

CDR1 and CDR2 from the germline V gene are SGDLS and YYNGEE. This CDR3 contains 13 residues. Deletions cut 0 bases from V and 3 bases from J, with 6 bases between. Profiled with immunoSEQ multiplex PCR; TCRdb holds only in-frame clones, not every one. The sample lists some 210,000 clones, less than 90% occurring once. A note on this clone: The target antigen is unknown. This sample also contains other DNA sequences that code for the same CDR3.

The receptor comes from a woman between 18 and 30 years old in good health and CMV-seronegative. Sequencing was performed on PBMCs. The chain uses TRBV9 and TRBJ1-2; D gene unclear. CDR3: CASSVGPDYGYTF. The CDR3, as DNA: TGTGCCAGCAGCGTAGGTCCTGACTATGGCTACACCTTC.